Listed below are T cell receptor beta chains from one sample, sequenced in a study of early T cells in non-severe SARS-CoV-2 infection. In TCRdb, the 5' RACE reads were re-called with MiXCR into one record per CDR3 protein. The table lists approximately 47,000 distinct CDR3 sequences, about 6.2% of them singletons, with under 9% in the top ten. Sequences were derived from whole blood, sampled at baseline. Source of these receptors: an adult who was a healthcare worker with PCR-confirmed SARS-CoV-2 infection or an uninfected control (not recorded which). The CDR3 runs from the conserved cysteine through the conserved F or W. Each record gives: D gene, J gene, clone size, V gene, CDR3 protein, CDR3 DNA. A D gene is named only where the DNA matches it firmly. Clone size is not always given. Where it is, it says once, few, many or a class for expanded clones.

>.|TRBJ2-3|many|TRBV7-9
CASSLLAEFDKDTQYF
TGTGCCAGCAGCTTGCTAGCCGAATTTGATAAAGATACGCAGTATTTT
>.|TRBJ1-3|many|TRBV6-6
CASSYSYTIYF
TGTGCCAGCAGTTACTCTTACACCATATATTTT
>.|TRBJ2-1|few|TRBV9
CASSVESGVGALNEQFF
TGTGCCAGCAGCGTAGAGTCAGGGGTCGGGGCCCTCAATGAGCAGTTCTTC
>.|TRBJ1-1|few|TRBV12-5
CASGRQTVNTEAFF
TGTGCTAGCGGGAGACAGACGGTCAACACTGAAGCTTTCTTT
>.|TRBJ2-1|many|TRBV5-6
CASIPSYLAYEQFF
TGTGCCAGCATCCCATCGTACCTAGCGTATGAGCAGTTCTTC
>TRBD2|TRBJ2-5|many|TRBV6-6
CASTPYAGGETQYF
TGTGCCAGCACCCCCTACGCGGGAGGGGAGACCCAGTACTTC
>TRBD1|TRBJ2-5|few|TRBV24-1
CATSDRGQGAWETQYF
TGTGCCACCAGTGACCGGGGACAGGGGGCTTGGGAGACCCAGTACTTC
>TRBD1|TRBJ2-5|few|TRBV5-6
CASSLQGAEETQYF
TGTGCCAGCAGCCTACAGGGGGCCGAGGAGACCCAGTACTTC
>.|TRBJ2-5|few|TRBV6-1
CASSRLGLETQYF
TGTGCCAGCAGTAGACTCGGCCTGGAGACCCAGTACTTC
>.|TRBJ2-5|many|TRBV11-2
CASSFGPLDGETQYF
TGTGCCAGCAGCTTTGGACCACTCGACGGGGAGACCCAGTACTTC
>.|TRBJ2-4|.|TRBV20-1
CSATSSIQYF
TGCAGTGCTACCTCGAGCATTCAGTACTTC
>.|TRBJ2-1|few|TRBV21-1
CASSIGGKEMFDEQFF
TGTGCCAGCAGCATTGGGGGGAAGGAGATGTTTGATGAGCAGTTCTTC
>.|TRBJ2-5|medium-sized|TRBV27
CASSPTGITSGETQYF
TGTGCCAGCAGTCCGACAGGAATAACCTCCGGGGAGACCCAGTACTTC
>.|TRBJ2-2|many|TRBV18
CASSPLQIGETGELFF
TGTGCCAGCTCACCTTTGCAGATCGGGGAAACCGGGGAGCTGTTTTTT
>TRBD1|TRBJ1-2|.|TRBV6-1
CASSPRGTVDYGYTF
TGTGCCAGCAGTCCGCGGGGGACAGTGGACTATGGCTACACCTTC
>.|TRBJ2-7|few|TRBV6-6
CATWGVYYEQYF
TGTGCCACTTGGGGGGTTTACTACGAGCAGTACTTC
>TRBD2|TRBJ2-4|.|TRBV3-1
CASSQTRTSGNIQYF
TGTGCCAGCAGCCAAACCCGGACTAGCGGAAACATTCAGTACTTC
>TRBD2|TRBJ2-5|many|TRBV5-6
CASSLNGRGQETQYF
TGTGCCAGCAGCTTGAACGGGAGGGGGCAAGAGACCCAGTACTTC
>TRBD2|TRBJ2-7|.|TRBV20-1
CSANRGTSEVRPYEQYF
TGCAGTGCCAACCGAGGGACTAGCGAGGTGAGGCCCTACGAGCAGTACTTC
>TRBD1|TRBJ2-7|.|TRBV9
CASSVAGQGDEYEQYF
TGTGCCAGCAGCGTAGCAGGACAGGGTGATGAATACGAGCAGTACTTC
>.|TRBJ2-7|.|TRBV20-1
CSASRPSVTYEQYF
TGCAGTGCTTCCCGGCCTAGCGTAACCTACGAGCAGTACTTC
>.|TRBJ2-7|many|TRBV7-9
CASSLERASDSYEQYF
TGTGCCAGCAGCTTAGAGCGGGCTAGCGACTCCTACGAGCAGTACTTC
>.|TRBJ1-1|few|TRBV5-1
CASTISWRGSNTEAFF
TGCGCCAGCACCATCTCATGGAGAGGCTCGAACACTGAAGCTTTCTTT
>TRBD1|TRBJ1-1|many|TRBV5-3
CARSLMEAGGETLYMNTEAFF
TGTGCCAGAAGCTTGATGGAGGCAGGGGGCGAAACCCTGTACATGAACACTGAAGCTTTCTTT
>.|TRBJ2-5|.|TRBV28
CASSLWGEREETQYF
TGTGCCAGCAGTTTATGGGGGGAAAGGGAAGAGACCCAGTACTTC
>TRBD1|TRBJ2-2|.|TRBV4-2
CASSQGDRARTGELFF
TGTGCCAGCAGCCAAGGCGACAGGGCCAGAACCGGGGAGCTGTTTTTT
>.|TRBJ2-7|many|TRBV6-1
CASALLGELSYEQYF
TGTGCCAGCGCCTTGCTGGGGGAGTTGTCCTACGAGCAGTACTTC
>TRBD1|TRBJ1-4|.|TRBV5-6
CASSLAGQGNEKLFF
TGTGCCAGCAGCTTGGCGGGACAGGGCAATGAAAAACTGTTTTTT
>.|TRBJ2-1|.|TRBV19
CASSRGLTNGEQFF
TGTGCCAGTAGCCGGGGACTGACGAATGGTGAGCAGTTCTTC
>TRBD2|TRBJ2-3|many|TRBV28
CASSLGLAGGGSPDTQYF
TGTGCCAGCAGCCTGGGACTAGCGGGAGGAGGCAGTCCAGATACGCAGTATTTT